The source of this T cell receptor beta chain is a study of shared clonotypes between healthy human individuals. Only in-frame clones appear in the TCRdb table, and some are missing; sequencing was by immunoSEQ multiplex PCR. In the table there are some 2 million clones, roughly 96% of which are singletons. Per germline, CDR1 SEHNR and CDR2 FQNEAQ (reference sequence). The CDR3 spans 14 residues. The V end lost 2 bases, the J end lost 6 bases, and 12 bases lay between the germline ends. This TCR came from a man between 18 and 35 years old in good health. Sequences were obtained from naive CD4+ T cells sorted from blood. Stated subset: CD45RA+ positively selected. This chain links TRBV7-9 with TRBJ2-3, with a tentative D call TRBD1 (6 bases). DNA for the CDR3: TGTGCCAGCAGCTTATCGTGGACAGTGGATACGCAGTATTTT. Translating it yields CASSLSWTVDTQYF.